The present T cell receptor (beta chain) was sequenced within a study of tissue T cells after allogeneic stem cell transplantation. Across the study: Several unmodified and three CD34-selected T-cell-depleted grafts went to graft-versus-host disease patients. Points from the study as a whole: Blood and spleen captured only part of the tissue TCR repertoire. Motif-based clustering found tissue-specific repertoire signatures shared across patients, though few clones were shared.

On this clone: Its antigen is undetermined.

This table comes from immunoSEQ multiplex PCR, and its TCRdb copy is limited to in-frame clones, with some not included. Of roughly 3,100 clones in the sample, 55% to 80% were seen once. This CDR3 has 14 amino acids. Trimming took off 4 bases at V and 3 bases at J, with 13 bases between the two ends. Germline lookup yields CDR1 MNHEY and CDR2 SMNVEV (reference sequence). This research-autopsy study prospectively enrolled adult allogeneic hematopoietic cell transplant recipients with steroid-refractory graft-versus-host disease. Every graft-versus-host disease patient had gastrointestinal disease and got several lines of graft-versus-host disease therapy.

The chain combines TRBV27 with TRBJ2-7; possibly TRBD1 or TRBD2 for D (5 bases each). This clonotype was sampled from a male patient aged 60 or older with steroid-refractory graft-versus-host disease after an allogeneic stem cell transplant. Some T cells may be supplied by the graft donor. Material: descending colon tissue, obtained at autopsy. In nucleotides, the CDR3 is TGTGCCAGCAGTTACGCGAGGGGTAGCTACGAGCAGTACTTC. Translation: CASSYARGSYEQYF.